The text below deals with one T cell receptor beta chain. Profiling relied on immunoSEQ multiplex PCR, and the TCRdb table lists in-frame clones only, not all of them. The table shows tens of thousands of clones, with roughly 80% occurring only once. These data are taken from a study of radiotherapy plus CTLA-4 blockade in lung cancer. This clonotype originated in a human donor with non-small cell lung cancer that progressed on radiotherapy plus ipilimumab. Source: peripheral blood, taken from a patient treated with radiotherapy plus ipilimumab.

DNA for the CDR3: TGTGCCAGCAGCCGAGGTGGCGGGATCGCCACCTACGAGCAGTACGTC. It specifies CASSRGGGIATYEQYV. This rearrangement joins TRBV5-4 to TRBJ2-7; D is perhaps TRBD2 (6 bases). Germline V lookup: CDR1 SGHNT, CDR2 YYREEE (reference sequence). The CDR3 has 16 amino acids. The V and J ends lost 4 bases and 2 bases respectively, with 19 bases between them.